This note documents a single TCR beta chain sequence. No antigen is known for it. The data belong to a study of CD8 T cells in ankylosing spondylitis. A quantitative 5'-RACE method, one with molecular barcodes, was used to make TCR beta libraries. TCRdb ran MiXCR on the 5' RACE reads and lists one entry per CDR3 protein. In the table there are under 550,000 distinct CDR3 sequences, roughly 26% of which are singletons. CDR3 size: 15 residues. Per germline, CDR1 SGHDN and CDR2 FVKESK. The germline V and J ends were trimmed by 2 bases and 0 bases, with 9 bases remaining between them. General study points: In ankylosing spondylitis blood, a motif of seven to nine highly homologous TCR beta variants appeared characteristic.

The TCR originated in a male donor with ankylosing spondylitis. Source material: blood, either unsorted or a sorted T cell fraction (not recorded which). V gene TRBV14 combines with J gene TRBJ2-3, with D hard to call. The chain's CDR3 is CASSQSLFSTDTQYF. The CDR3 DNA reads as TGTGCCAGCAGCCAATCACTTTTTAGCACAGATACGCAGTATTTT.